In its sample, the clone carrying this T cell receptor (beta chain) was seen a few times. During its preparation, the TCRbeta library received unique molecular identifiers. In TCRdb, the PCR reads were re-called with MiXCR into one record per CDR3 protein. The data hold approximately 270,000 distinct CDR3 sequences, with over 8% observed a single time. This entry belongs to a study of T-cell reconstitution after alpha-beta-depleted transplantation in children. The CDR3 is made up of 15 amino acids. The germline gives CDR1 SGHDT, CDR2 YYEEEE. The V segment lost 4 bases and the J segment 4 bases; nucleotides outside the gene matches: 10.

The sequence was collected from a human donor who donated a stem cell graft to a child with SCID. Here the sequenced sample was PBMCs from the stem cell graft donor, taken from the stem cell graft. The chain couples TRBV5-6 to TRBJ1-2, with TRBD1 matching over 7 bases. The CDR3 nucleotides read TGTGCCAGCAGCCCTACCACAGGGGCCCCCTATGGCTACACCTTC. This gives the protein CASSPTTGAPYGYTF. Drawing the rest from reference TRBV5-6 and TRBJ1-2, the complete variable domain is DAGVTQSPTHLIKTRGQQVTLRCSPKSGHDTVSWYQQALGQGPQFIFQYYEEEERQRGNFPDRFSGHQFPNYSSELNVNALLLGDSALYLCASSPTTGAPYGYTFGSGTRLTVV.